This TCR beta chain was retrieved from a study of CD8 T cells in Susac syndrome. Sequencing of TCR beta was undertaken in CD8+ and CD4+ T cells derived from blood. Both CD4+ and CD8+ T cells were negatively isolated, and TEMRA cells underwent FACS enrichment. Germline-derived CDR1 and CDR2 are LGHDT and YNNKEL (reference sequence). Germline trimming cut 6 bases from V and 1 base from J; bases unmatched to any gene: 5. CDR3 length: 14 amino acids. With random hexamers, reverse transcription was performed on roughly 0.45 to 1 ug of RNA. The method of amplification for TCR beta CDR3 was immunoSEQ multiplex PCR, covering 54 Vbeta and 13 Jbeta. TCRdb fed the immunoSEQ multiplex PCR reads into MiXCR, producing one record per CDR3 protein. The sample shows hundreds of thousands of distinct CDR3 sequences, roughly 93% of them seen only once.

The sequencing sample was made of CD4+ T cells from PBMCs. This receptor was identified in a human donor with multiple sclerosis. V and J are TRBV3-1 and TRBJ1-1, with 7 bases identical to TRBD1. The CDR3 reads CASSLNRGNTEAFF. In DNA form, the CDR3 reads TGTGCCAGCAGTCTAAACAGGGGGAACACTGAAGCTTTCTTT.